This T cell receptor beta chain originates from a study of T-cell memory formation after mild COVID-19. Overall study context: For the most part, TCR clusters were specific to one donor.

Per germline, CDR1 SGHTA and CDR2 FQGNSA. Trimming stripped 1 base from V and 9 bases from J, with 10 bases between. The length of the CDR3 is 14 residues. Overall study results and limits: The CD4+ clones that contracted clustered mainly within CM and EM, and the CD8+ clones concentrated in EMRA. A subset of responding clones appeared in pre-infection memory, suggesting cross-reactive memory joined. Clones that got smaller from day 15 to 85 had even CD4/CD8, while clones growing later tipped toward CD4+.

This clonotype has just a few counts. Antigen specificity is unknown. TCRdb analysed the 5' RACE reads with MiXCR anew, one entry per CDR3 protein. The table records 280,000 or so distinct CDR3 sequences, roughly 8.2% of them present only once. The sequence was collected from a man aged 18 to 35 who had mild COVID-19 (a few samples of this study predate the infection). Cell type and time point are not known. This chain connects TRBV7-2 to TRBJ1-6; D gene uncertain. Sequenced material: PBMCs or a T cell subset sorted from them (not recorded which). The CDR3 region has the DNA TGTGCCAGCAGCTTAGAGGGTAGCCGTTCACCCCTCCACTTT. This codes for CASSLEGSRSPLHF.